The rows below give T cell receptor beta chains drawn from one sample of a study of cytomegalovirus exposure and HLA in healthy donors. Some clones are missing from TCRdb's copy, which holds only in-frame ones; the method was immunoSEQ multiplex PCR. The repertoire holds more than 90,000 clones, with 70% as singletons. Sequencing used PBMCs. Receptor source: a man between 25 and 39 years old in good health and CMV-seropositive. The CDR3 runs from the conserved cysteine through the conserved F or W. D genes are given only for firm matches. The size of a clone is reported for some rows only, either as once, few or many, or as a class for expanded clones.

V gene	J gene	CDR3 length	D gene	clone size	CDR3 DNA	CDR3 protein
TRBV7-2	TRBJ2-7	13	NA	NA	TGTGCCAGCAGCTTTGGCGGATCTCGGGAGCAGTACTTC	CASSFGGSREQYF
TRBV9	TRBJ1-2	16	TRBD1	NA	TGTGCCAGCAGCTTTACCGGGACAGCGGCACAGTATGGCTACACCTTC	CASSFTGTAAQYGYTF
TRBV21-1	TRBJ1-1	17	NA	NA	TGTGCCAGTAACGAACATCGGGGGGGGAACGCAAACACTGAAGCTTTCTTT	CASNEHRGGNANTEAFF
TRBV27	TRBJ2-1	15	TRBD2	NA	TGTGCCAGCAGCCCGGGACTAGCGAGCTACAATGAGCAGTTCTTC	CASSPGLASYNEQFF
TRBV28	TRBJ1-2	11	NA	NA	TGTGCGACCCTAGGAAACTATGGCTACACCTTC	CATLGNYGYTF
TRBV5-1	TRBJ2-5	15	TRBD2	NA	TGCGCCAGCCGAGGGGCGGGAGTTAGGCAAGAGACCCAGTACTTC	CASRGAGVRQETQYF
TRBV19	TRBJ1-1	16	TRBD1	NA	TGTGCCAGTAGTGACACAGGGGTCGGGGCAAACACTGAAGCTTTCTTT	CASSDTGVGANTEAFF
TRBV5-1	TRBJ2-2	16	NA	NA	TGCGCCAGCAGCTTGGCCCAGGCCAGCCCCACCGGGGAGCTGTTTTTT	CASSLAQASPTGELFF
TRBV7-9	TRBJ2-3	15	NA	once	TGTGCCAGCAGCTTACGGGCGGGGACCACAGATACGCAGTATTTT	CASSLRAGTTDTQYF
TRBV9	TRBJ2-2	17	TRBD2	once	TGTGCCAGCAGCGTAGCGGCTAGCGGGGCGAACACCGGGGAGCTGTTTTTT	CASSVAASGANTGELFF
TRBV28	TRBJ2-4	14	TRBD2	few	TGTGCCAGCAGTCCGCTAGCGGGAATGAACATTCAGTACTTC	CASSPLAGMNIQYF
TRBV19	TRBJ2-2	16	TRBD1	few	TGTGCCAGTAGTTATTCCGGGACAGCGAACACCGGGGAGCTGTTTTTT	CASSYSGTANTGELFF
TRBV7-8	TRBJ2-5	17	NA	NA	TGTGCCAGCAGCTTAGCTAGGACAGTTCCCCCGCAAGAGACCCAGTACTTC	CASSLARTVPPQETQYF
TRBV2	TRBJ2-7	13	TRBD2	NA	TGTGCCGGATCCGCGGGAGCATCTTGGGAGCAGTACTTC	CAGSAGASWEQYF
TRBV30	TRBJ1-5	14	NA	NA	TGTGCCTGGAGTTTTCTTGGGGCCAACCAGCCCCAGCATTTT	CAWSFLGANQPQHF
TRBV6-1	TRBJ2-3	14	NA	NA	TGTGCCAGCAGTGAACCTTTATCCCCAGATACGCAGTATTTT	CASSEPLSPDTQYF
TRBV7-3	TRBJ2-2	15	NA	few	TGTGCCAGCAGCTTAACTCGCGGTGGCACCGGGGAGCTGTTTTTT	CASSLTRGGTGELFF
TRBV27	TRBJ1-2	17	TRBD1	NA	TGTGCCAGCAGATCCTCCACCGACCTGCAGGGGGCCTATGGCTACACCTTC	CASRSSTDLQGAYGYTF
TRBV7-6	TRBJ2-2	16	NA	once	TGTGCCAGCAGCTCCTTCCAGGACAGATTCACCGGGGAGCTGTTTTTT	CASSSFQDRFTGELFF
TRBV5-1	TRBJ1-6	16	TRBD1	NA	TGCGCCAGCAGCTTGGATGCAGGGGGCAGCAATTCACCCCTCCACTTT	CASSLDAGGSNSPLHF
TRBV7-9	TRBJ2-6	18	TRBD2	once	TGTGCCAGCAGCCCCTTTCCTAGCGGGATCTCTGGGGCCAACGTCCTGACTTTC	CASSPFPSGISGANVLTF
TRBV11-3	TRBJ1-1	13	NA	NA	TGTGCCAGCCGCCGGGGGAAGAACACTGAAGCTTTCTTT	CASRRGKNTEAFF
TRBV19	TRBJ1-5	14	NA	once	TGTGCCAGTAGTATAGGAGGGATTTATCAGCCCCAGCATTTT	CASSIGGIYQPQHF
TRBV11-3	TRBJ2-2	20	TRBD2	NA	TGTGCCAGCAGCCCAATAACCGGGACTAGCGGGAGCTTAAGCGCCGGGGAGCTGTTTTTT	CASSPITGTSGSLSAGELFF
TRBV6-1	TRBJ2-7	13	TRBD1	few	TGTGCCAGTCGGACAGGGGATGGCCACGAGCAGTACTTC	CASRTGDGHEQYF
TRBV6-5	TRBJ1-1	13	NA	NA	TGTGCCAGTGCAGGGAAGCGTCGGACTGAAGCTTTCTTT	CASAGKRRTEAFF
TRBV5-4	TRBJ2-7	15	TRBD2	NA	TGTGCCAGCAGCTTGGAAGCGGGGGTTGAGGGCGAGCAGTACTTC	CASSLEAGVEGEQYF
TRBV6-1	TRBJ1-1	13	TRBD1	few	TGTGCCAGCAGTGTTGACAGGGACACTGAAGCTTTCTTT	CASSVDRDTEAFF
TRBV5-1	TRBJ2-1	16	NA	NA	TGCGCCAGCAGCTGGACCGGAACCACCGCGGGGAATGAGCAGTTCTTC	CASSWTGTTAGNEQFF
TRBV23-1	TRBJ1-6	14	NA	NA	TGCGCCAGCAGTCAAGAACCGGGAGGGTTTTCCCTCCACTTT	CASSQEPGGFSLHF
TRBV29-1	TRBJ1-2	13	TRBD1	NA	TGCAGCGTGGGAACAGGGGGCTGGAGTGGCTACACCTTC	CSVGTGGWSGYTF
TRBV25-1	TRBJ2-2	14	TRBD2	NA	TGTGCCAGCAGCGCGGGAGTAAACACCGGGGAGCTGTTTTTT	CASSAGVNTGELFF
TRBV5-6	TRBJ2-3	15	NA	NA	TGTGCCAGCAGCGACAGTGCCTGGAGCACAGATACGCAGTATTTT	CASSDSAWSTDTQYF
TRBV29-1	TRBJ2-2	14	NA	NA	TGCAGCGTTGGGGGGGTCTCGAACACCGGGGAGCTGTTTTTT	CSVGGVSNTGELFF
TRBV6-6	TRBJ2-2	15	TRBD1	NA	TGTGCCAGCAGTATACAGGGGGCCGACACCGGGGAGCTGTTTTTT	CASSIQGADTGELFF
TRBV27	TRBJ1-1	13	NA	NA	TGTGCCAGTCGGCAGGGCATGAACACTGAAGCTTTCTTT	CASRQGMNTEAFF
TRBV19	TRBJ1-1	13	TRBD1	NA	TGTGCCAGTACGCATAGCAGGGACAGGGACGCTTTCTTT	CASTHSRDRDAFF